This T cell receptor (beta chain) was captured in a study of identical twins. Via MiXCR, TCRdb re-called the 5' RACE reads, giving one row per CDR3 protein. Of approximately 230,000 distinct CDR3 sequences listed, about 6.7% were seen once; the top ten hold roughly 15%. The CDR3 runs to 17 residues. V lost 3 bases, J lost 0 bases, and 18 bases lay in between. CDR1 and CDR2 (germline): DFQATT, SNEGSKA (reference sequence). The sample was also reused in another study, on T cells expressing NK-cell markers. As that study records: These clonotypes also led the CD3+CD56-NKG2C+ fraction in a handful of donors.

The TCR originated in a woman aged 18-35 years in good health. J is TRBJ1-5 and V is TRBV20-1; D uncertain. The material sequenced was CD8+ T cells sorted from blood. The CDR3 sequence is CSASWGSGRSSNQPQHF. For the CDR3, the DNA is TGCAGTGCTAGCTGGGGATCGGGGAGAAGTAGCAATCAGCCCCAGCATTTT.